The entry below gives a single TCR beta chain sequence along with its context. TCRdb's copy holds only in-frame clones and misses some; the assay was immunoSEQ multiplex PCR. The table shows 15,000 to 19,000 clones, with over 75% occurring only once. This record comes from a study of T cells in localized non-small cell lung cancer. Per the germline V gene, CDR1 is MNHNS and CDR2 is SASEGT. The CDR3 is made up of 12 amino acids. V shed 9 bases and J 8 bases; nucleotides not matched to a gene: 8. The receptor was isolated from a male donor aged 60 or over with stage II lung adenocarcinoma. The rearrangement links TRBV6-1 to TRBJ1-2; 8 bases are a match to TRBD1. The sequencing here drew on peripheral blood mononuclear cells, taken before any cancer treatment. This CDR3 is CASKLAGGGYTF. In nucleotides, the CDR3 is TGTGCCAGTAAACTTGCAGGGGGCGGCTACACCTTC.